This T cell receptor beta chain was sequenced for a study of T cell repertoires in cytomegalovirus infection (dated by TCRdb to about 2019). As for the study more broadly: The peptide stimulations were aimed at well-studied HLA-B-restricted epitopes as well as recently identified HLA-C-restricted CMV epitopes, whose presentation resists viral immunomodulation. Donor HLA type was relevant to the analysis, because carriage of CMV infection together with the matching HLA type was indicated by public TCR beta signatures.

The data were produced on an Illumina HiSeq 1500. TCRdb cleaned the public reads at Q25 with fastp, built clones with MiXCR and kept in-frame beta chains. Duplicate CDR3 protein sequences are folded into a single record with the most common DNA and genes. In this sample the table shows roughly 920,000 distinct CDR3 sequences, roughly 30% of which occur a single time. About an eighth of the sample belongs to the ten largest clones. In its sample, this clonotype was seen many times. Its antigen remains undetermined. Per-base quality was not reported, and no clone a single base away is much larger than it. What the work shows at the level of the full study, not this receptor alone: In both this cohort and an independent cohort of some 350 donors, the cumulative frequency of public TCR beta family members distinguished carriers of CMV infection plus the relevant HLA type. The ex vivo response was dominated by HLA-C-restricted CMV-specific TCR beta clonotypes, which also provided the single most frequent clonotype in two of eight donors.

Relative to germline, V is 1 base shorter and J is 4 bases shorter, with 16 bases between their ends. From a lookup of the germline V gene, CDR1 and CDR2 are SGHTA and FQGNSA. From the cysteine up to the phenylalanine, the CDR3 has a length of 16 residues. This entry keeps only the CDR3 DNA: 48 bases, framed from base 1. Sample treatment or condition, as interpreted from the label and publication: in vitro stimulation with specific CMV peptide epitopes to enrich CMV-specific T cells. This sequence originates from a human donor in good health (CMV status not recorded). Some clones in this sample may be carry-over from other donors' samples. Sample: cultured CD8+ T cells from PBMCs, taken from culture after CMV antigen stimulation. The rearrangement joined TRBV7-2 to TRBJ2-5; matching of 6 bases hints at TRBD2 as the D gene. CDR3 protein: CASSLGDLTFRETQYF. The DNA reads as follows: TGTGCCAGCAGCTTAGGGGACTTAACCTTCCGAGAGACCCAGTACTTC.